Sequencing of this T cell receptor (beta chain) was carried out in a study of T cell repertoires in cytomegalovirus infection. Overall study: It can be stated that public TCR beta signatures indicated CMV infection as well as a matching HLA type.

The sample holds a few counts of this clonotype. Its antigen is undetermined. Germline V gene lookup returns CDR1 SQVTM and CDR2 ANQGSEA. Between the trimmed V and J ends, which lost 4 bases and 6 bases, there was a span of 13 bases. This CDR3 contains 13 residues. MiXCR, run by TCRdb on the reads, gives a single entry per CDR3 protein. The sample lists just under 500,000 distinct CDR3 sequences; 30% to 35% were seen once. The sequences come from cultured PBMCs, collected from culture after CMV antigen stimulation. This rearrangement joins TRBV29-1 to TRBJ2-1, with D tentatively TRBD1 (5 bases). This sequence was found in a human donor in good health (CMV status not recorded). Some clones in this sample may be carry-over from other donors' samples. CDR3 in amino acids: CSVGARGINEQFF. CDR3 in DNA: TGCAGCGTTGGGGCTAGGGGAATCAATGAGCAGTTCTTC.